This TCR beta chain originates from a study of cytomegalovirus exposure and HLA in healthy donors. On the study more broadly: Researchers found that roughly 81% of 350 to 500 genotyped donors fell within the Caucasian-associated ancestry cluster. Points from the study as a whole: In a later analysis, at a false discovery rate of 0.05, under 20,000 TCR beta sequences were associated with HLA alleles. Overall, under 200 TCR beta chains were annotated as cytomegalovirus-associated.

Comments on this clone: Antigen: not known.

60 Vbeta and 13 Jbeta primers were used in PCR. The repertoire was sequenced with immunoSEQ multiplex PCR; TCRdb's copy has only in-frame clones and lacks some. In the table there are under 200,000 clones, 60% to 85% of which are singletons. The TCR was taken from a woman between 40 and 55 years old in good health and CMV-seronegative. The material sequenced was PBMCs.

CDR3 loop: CASSPRGSTNNYGYTF. In nucleotides, the CDR3 is TGTGCCAGCAGCCCCCGGGGGAGCACTAATAACTATGGCTACACCTTC. The chain links TRBV5-8 to TRBJ1-2, with D perhaps matching TRBD1 (5 bases). The CDR3 length is 16 residues. Trimming pared 4 bases from V and 1 base from J, leaving 17 bases between. CDR1 is SGHTS and CDR2 is YDEGEE in the germline V gene.